This T cell receptor beta chain was sequenced in a study of T cells after yellow fever vaccination. J lost 5 bases, V lost 6 bases, and 8 bases had no gene match. The germline V gene encodes CDR1 SNHLY and CDR2 FYNNEI. This CDR3 has 14 amino acids. This clonotype was seen only a few times. TCRdb redid the calling of the 5' RACE reads with MiXCR, one entry per CDR3 protein. Found here are roughly 170,000 distinct CDR3 sequences, around 9.7% of them singletons; the top ten hold roughly 40%. V and J are TRBV2 and TRBJ1-1; TRBD1 agrees at 8 bases. The receptor comes from a man aged 18 to 30 who received the YFV17D yellow fever vaccine. The sample consisted of CD8+ T cells sorted from PBMCs, taken 45 days after the yellow fever booster vaccination. The CDR3 region is CASRGQGARTEAFF. CDR3 nucleotides: TGTGCCAGCAGGGGGCAGGGGGCTCGGACTGAAGCTTTCTTT.